This T cell receptor (beta chain) was identified in a study of blood T cells in healthy people across ages. General observations from the study: TCR beta diversity per million T cells fell roughly linearly with age. Estimated diversity that came from one million T cells was considered an underestimate.

Each donor's blood draw was roughly 10 milliliters of peripheral blood. Looked up from germline, CDR1 is SGDLS and CDR2 is YYNGEE. The CDR3 length is 13 residues. Then a second PCR, running roughly 7 to 11 cycles, was carried out with a sample-barcoded 5' primer and a J-beta primer mix. Through a template-switch adaptor with 12 random nucleotides, each cDNA molecule received a tag. TCRdb redid the calling of the 5' RACE reads with MiXCR, one entry per CDR3 protein. The sample carries about 650,000 distinct CDR3 sequences, about 34% recorded once. Worth noting for this clonotype: The antigen is unknown. Relative to the germline gene, one junction end is altered; a read error may explain this.

The sample taken for sequencing was blood. This clonotype was sampled from a woman of 80 years or more in good health. The genes are TRBV9 and TRBJ2-2, with no clear D. The CDR3 here is CAGSVIGGGELFF. Here the CDR3 DNA reads TGCGCCGGCAGCGTAATCGGTGGCGGGGAGCTGTTTTTT.